The table lists the clone carrying this TCR beta chain with a count of one. Original methodology: Cell counts per sample came from amplifying reference gene primers. Sequenced by immunoSEQ multiplex PCR; TCRdb stores in-frame clones only, minus some. The V and J calls and clone size come from that table; D and trimming were worked out from the DNA. The table has some 40,000 clones, roughly 82% seen once; the top ten hold roughly 15%. These data belong to a study of blood T cell repertoires in COVID-19. Study as a whole: The United States, Italy and Spain were the sources of the acute and convalescent COVID-19 samples.

Germline trimming cut 2 bases from V and 6 bases from J; bases unmatched to any gene: 5. This CDR3 comprises 14 residues. Germline V lookup: CDR1 SGHTA, CDR2 FQGNSA. The source material was peripheral blood. The TCR comes from a man aged 45-65 years with active or convalescent COVID-19. V usage is TRBV7-2 and J usage is TRBJ1-2; 8 nucleotides line up with TRBD1. Written as DNA, the CDR3 is TGTGCCAGCAGCTTACAGGGGGCGCGAAATGGCTACACCTTC. It encodes CASSLQGARNGYTF.